The 10 T cell receptor beta chains given below trace back to one sample, sequenced in a study of shared clonotypes between healthy human individuals. The assay was immunoSEQ multiplex PCR, and TCRdb's table has in-frame clones only and misses some. The profile shows millions of clones, around nine tenths of them singletons. Sequenced input: naive CD4+ T cells sorted from blood. Subset: CD45RA+ positively selected. The source of these receptors is a man aged 18 to 30 in good health.

This clone was counted a single time. The CDR3: CASIKFGNGYTF. The CDR3 nucleotides read TGTGCCAGCATTAAGTTTGGAAATGGCTACACCTTC. The V gene is TRBV28, the J gene TRBJ1-2; D gene ambiguous. The CDR3 is 12 residues long. Germline V lookup: CDR1 MDHEN, CDR2 SYDVKM. The V and J ends lost 7 bases and 6 bases respectively, with 12 bases between them.

This clone has a single count. Distinct nucleotide sequences in the sample also encode this CDR3. The chain links TRBV7-2 to TRBJ2-7, with 9 bases fitting TRBD1. Per germline, CDR1 SGHTA and CDR2 FQGNSA. The CDR3 totals 14 residues. J gave up 4 bases and V 6 bases, and 7 bases lay outside the gene matches. CDR3: CASSFPGQGYEQYF. CDR3 in DNA: TGTGCCAGCAGTTTTCCGGGACAGGGATACGAGCAGTACTTC.

The chain carries TRBV5-4 and TRBJ2-2, with 8 bases identical to TRBD1. V trimming: 3 bases; J trimming: 0 bases; junction bases outside the gene matches: 4. The germline V gene has CDR1 SGHNT and CDR2 YYREEE (reference sequence). The CDR3 is 16 residues long. CDR3 loop: CASSSTGGSNTGELFF. The CDR3 coding sequence is TGTGCCAGCAGCTCTACAGGGGGATCGAACACCGGGGAGCTGTTTTTT.

V gene TRBV11-2 combines with J gene TRBJ2-1; D possibly corresponds to TRBD1 (5 bases). V gave up 7 bases and J gave up 5 bases, with 15 bases separating them. The germline V gene encodes CDR1 SGHAT and CDR2 FQNNGV. The length of the CDR3 is 14 residues. The DNA of the CDR3 is TGTGCCAGCACTCTGGGGCGAAGCCACAATGAGCAGTTCTTC. The encoded protein is CASTLGRSHNEQFF.

J is TRBJ2-1 and V is TRBV6-1, with 7 nucleotides matching TRBD2. This CDR3 has 14 residues. V was pared by 3 bases and J by 12 bases, with 11 bases of the junction left unmatched. Germline V gene data show CDR1 as MNHNS and CDR2 as SASEGT. In nucleotides, the CDR3 is TGTGCCAGCAGTGACGCGGGGGAGTTTCTAGGGCAGTTCTTC. This translates into CASSDAGEFLGQFF.

This clone has a single count. J is TRBJ1-5 and V is TRBV19; D is perhaps TRBD1 (5 bases). The CDR3 runs to 15 residues. Trimming cost V 3 bases and J 2 bases, with 11 bases left between them. The germline gives CDR1 LNHDA, CDR2 SQIVND (reference sequence). CDR3 protein: CASSMQGTGNQPQHF. The CDR3 bases are TGTGCCAGTAGTATGCAAGGGACGGGCAATCAGCCCCAGCATTTT. The full variable domain, its missing parts supplied by reference TRBV19 and TRBJ1-5, is DGGITQSPKYLFRKEGQNVTLSCEQNLNHDAMYWYRQDPGQGLRLIYYSQIVNDFQKGDIAEGYSVSREKKESFPLTVTSAQKNPTAFYLCASSMQGTGNQPQHFGDGTRLSIL.

This clone has a single count. Other nucleotide sequences in the sample specify the same CDR3. V and J are TRBV19 and TRBJ1-2; the D is unclear. From germline, CDR1 is LNHDA and CDR2 SQIVND (reference sequence). The CDR3 loop spans 13 amino acids. The ends were cut back, 4 bases at V and 4 bases at J, with 10 bases in the middle. The DNA for the CDR3 is TGTGCCAGTAGTACCTCCGGGAGCTATGGCTACACCTTC. The encoded protein is CASSTSGSYGYTF.

V is TRBV7-8 and J is TRBJ1-5; D is undetermined. Deletions cut 5 bases from V and 6 bases from J, with 8 bases between. The CDR3 is 12 residues long. The germline CDR1 and CDR2 sequences are SGHVS and FQNEAQ. The CDR3 nucleotides are TGTGCCAGCAGCCCCCAGACTCAGCCCCAGCATTTT. It specifies CASSPQTQPQHF.

The CDR3 DNA reads as TGTGCCAGCAGTCGTTATCGGGTAAAGAGCTCCTACAATGAGCAGTTCTTC. It specifies CASSRYRVKSSYNEQFF. V and J are TRBV28 and TRBJ2-1; D ambiguous. In germline, CDR1 is MDHEN, CDR2 SYDVKM. The CDR3 is made up of 17 amino acids. Deletions cut 5 bases from V and 0 bases from J, with 17 bases between.

The V and J genes are TRBV28 and TRBJ2-7; 9 bases map to TRBD1. The trim removed 6 bases at V and 0 bases at J, leaving 6 bases unmatched. The CDR3 sequence is 15 residues long. Germline CDR1 reads MDHEN; CDR2 reads SYDVKM. CDR3 sequence reads: CASSLGQGSSYEQYF. The CDR3 coding sequence is TGTGCCAGCAGCCTGGGACAGGGAAGCTCCTACGAGCAGTACTTC. The full variable domain, rest sourced from reference TRBV28 and TRBJ2-7, is DVKVTQSSRYLVKRTGEKVFLECVQDMDHENMFWYRQDPGLGLRLIYFSYDVKMKEKGDIPEGYSVSREKKERFSLILESASTNQTSMYLCASSLGQGSSYEQYFGPGTRLTVT.